This T cell receptor beta chain was sequenced during a study of blood T cell repertoires in COVID-19. About the research overall: Researchers got acute and convalescent COVID-19 samples from the United States, Italy and Spain.

Original analysis: For nucleated cells, counts were estimated from reference gene primer amplification. Libraries were prepared by immunoSEQ multiplex PCR; TCRdb keeps only in-frame clonotypes and omits some of them. V and J calls plus clone size are reproduced from that table; the DNA served to infer D and trimming. The top ten hold 5.5% of the sample, which has 61,000 or so clones, roughly three quarters seen once. This CDR3 is built from 12 residues. Per the germline V gene, CDR1 is PRHDT and CDR2 is FYEKMQ (reference sequence). The germline V and J ends were trimmed by 8 bases and 4 bases, with 11 bases remaining between them.

Sequencing was carried out using peripheral blood. This chain joins TRBV13 and TRBJ1-1; perhaps TRBD1 as D (5 bases). The receptor was derived from a woman aged 65 to 85 with acute or convalescent COVID-19. CDR3 protein: CASAQVVTEAFF. The CDR3 DNA follows: TGTGCCAGCGCACAGGTAGTCACTGAAGCTTTCTTT. The whole variable domain, filled in from reference TRBV13 and TRBJ1-1, reads AAGVIQSPRHLIKEKRETATLKCYPIPRHDTVYWYQQGPGQDPQFLISFYEKMQSDKGSIPDRFSAQQFSDYHSELNMSSLELGDSALYFCASAQVVTEAFFGQGTRLTVV.